Shown below are 20 T cell receptor beta chains from a single sample sequenced in a study of naive and memory T cell subsets. Both TRBC1 and TRBC2 were covered by a beta constant-region primer of two equimolar oligonucleotides. Four rounds of PCR amplified the ligated cDNA using nested alpha and beta constant-region primers plus SP2. In TCRdb, the UMI-ligation and nested PCR reads were re-called with MiXCR into one record per CDR3 protein. The table lists tens of thousands of distinct CDR3 sequences, roughly 10% of them singletons. Their specific antigens are unknown. General study points: A few larger clonotypes appeared in naive repertoires, especially CD8, possibly memory cells re-expressing CD45RA.

Sequencing input: naive CD4+ T cells from blood. The receptors were sampled from a human donor in good health.

This clonotype was recorded many times. This rearrangement joins TRBV6-2 or TRBV6-3 to TRBJ2-1; 12 bases agree with TRBD2. The CDR3 length is 19 residues. Trimming took 6 bases from V and 0 from J; bases not matched to a gene: 12. Germline V gene data show CDR1 as MNHEY and CDR2 as SVGEGT. Here the CDR3 DNA reads TGTGCCAGCAGCTGGACCGGGACTAGCGGGTCGTTCTCCTACAATGAGCAGTTCTTC. Translation: CASSWTGTSGSFSYNEQFF.

In this sample, this clonotype turned up a few times. The gene calls are TRBV29-1 and TRBJ1-2; no clear D. The CDR3 runs 12 residues. V was trimmed by 3 bases and J by 2 bases, leaving 7 bases between them. The V gene's germline CDR1 is SQVTM and CDR2 ANQGSEA. Here the CDR3 reads CSVEARNYGYTF. CDR3 DNA: TGCAGCGTTGAGGCAAGAAACTATGGCTACACCTTC.

This clonotype has only a few counts. This chain connects TRBV15 to TRBJ2-7; perhaps D is TRBD1 or TRBD2 (6 bases each). Trimming removed 0 bases from V and 6 bases from J, with 12 bases in between. From germline, CDR1 is LNHNV and CDR2 YYDKDF (reference sequence). This CDR3 has 14 residues. CDR3: CATSREIGGGEQYF. The CDR3 bases are TGTGCCACCAGCAGAGAGATAGGGGGAGGCGAGCAGTACTTC.

This clonotype has more than one count but fewer than ten. The rearrangement joins TRBV5-6 to TRBJ2-7, with TRBD2 as a possible D gene (6 bases). This CDR3 has 17 amino acids. V was trimmed by 4 bases and J by 3 bases, leaving 23 bases between them. Germline CDR1 is SGHDT and CDR2 is YYEEEE. The CDR3 DNA sequence: TGTGCCAGCAGCCCGGTTGGTGCGGGGCTTTCGGACTACGAGCAGTACTTC. It yields the protein CASSPVGAGLSDYEQYF.

The chain combines TRBV7-2 with TRBJ2-3; D is uncertain. CDR1 and CDR2 (germline): SGHTA, FQGNSA. CDR3 length: 13 amino acids. The ends were cut back, 5 bases at V and 0 bases at J, with 6 bases in the middle. The CDR3, as DNA: TGTGCCAGCAGCGCCCCTAGCACAGATACGCAGTATTTT. It codes for CASSAPSTDTQYF.

Only a few counts were recorded for this clonotype. The J gene is TRBJ1-5, the V gene TRBV27, with D hard to call. The V end was cut by 3 bases, the J end by 4 bases, with 10 bases between. Germline CDR1 is MNHEY and CDR2 is SMNVEV (reference sequence). This CDR3 is built from 14 residues. The CDR3 DNA follows: TGTGCCAGCAGTTTCAGATCGGGAAATCAGCCCCAGCATTTT. Amino acid sequence: CASSFRSGNQPQHF.

The chain links TRBV3-2 to TRBJ2-3; the table's D call TRBD1 went unverified against the DNA. TRBV3-2 counts as a pseudogene. The CDR3 totals 16 residues. CDR3 DNA sequence: TGTGCCAGCAGCCGGGGACAGGTCTGGGGCACAGATACGCAGTATTTT. Protein sequence: CASSRGQVWGTDTQYF.

This clonotype was picked up a small number of times. CDR3 in amino acids: CASSLADTEAFF. In DNA form, the CDR3 reads TGTGCCAGCAGTTTAGCTGACACTGAAGCTTTCTTT. The V call is TRBV12-3 or TRBV12-4, the J call TRBJ1-1; no clear D gene. The CDR3 covers 12 residues. V dropped 0 bases and J dropped 3 bases, with 2 bases sitting between them.

The genes are TRBV6-1 and TRBJ2-1, with 10 positions matching TRBD2. The V gene end was trimmed by 6 bases and the J gene end by 8 bases; junction bases not matched to a gene: 13. The length of the CDR3 is 16 residues. Germline CDR1 reads MNHNS; CDR2 reads SASEGT. The CDR3 here is CASRASGGLAGDEQFF. In nucleotides, the CDR3 is TGTGCCAGCAGAGCCTCGGGTGGGCTAGCGGGAGATGAGCAGTTCTTC.

This clonotype was found many times. The V call is TRBV15, the J call TRBJ2-1; tentative D call: TRBD1 (5 bases). Trimming pared 4 bases from V and 0 bases from J, leaving 19 bases between. Germline V gene data show CDR1 as LNHNV and CDR2 as YYDKDF (reference sequence). This CDR3 is 18 amino acids long. The CDR3 DNA reads TGTGCCACCAGCAAGGGTCAGGGCTCCTTTAGCTCCTACAATGAGCAGTTCTTC. Amino acid sequence: CATSKGQGSFSSYNEQFF.

This clonotype has just a few counts. The chain uses TRBV7-2 and TRBJ1-6; D remains ambiguous. Trimming stripped 3 bases from V and 2 bases from J, with 14 bases between. The V gene's germline CDR1 is SGHTA and CDR2 FQGNSA. This CDR3 comprises 17 residues. The CDR3 nucleotides read TGTGCCAGCAGCTTTTATCCTCAGAGAACCTATAATTCACCCCTCCACTTT. This encodes CASSFYPQRTYNSPLHF.

This clonotype was found many times. The chain uses TRBV6-2 or TRBV6-3 and TRBJ2-1, with a tentative D call TRBD2 (6 bases). Germline V gene data show CDR1 as MNHEY and CDR2 as SVGEGT. CDR3 length: 14 amino acids. V dropped 2 bases and J dropped 13 bases, with 18 bases sitting between them. The CDR3 sequence is CASSYGGDASPQFF. The CDR3, as DNA: TGTGCCAGCAGTTACGGCGGGGACGCTAGCCCTCAGTTCTTC.

This clonotype has only a few counts. The gene calls are TRBV4-2 and TRBJ2-7; D is possibly TRBD1 (6 bases). V was cut by 1 base and J by 0 bases, with 13 bases left in between. The CDR3 covers 16 residues. Germline CDR1 reads LGHNA; CDR2 reads YNFKEQ. The CDR3 region is CASSQVEADSSYEQYF. The CDR3 DNA sequence: TGTGCCAGCAGCCAAGTTGAAGCGGACAGCTCCTACGAGCAGTACTTC.

The J gene is TRBJ1-5, the V gene TRBV7-2; 8 nucleotides agree with TRBD1. The junction had 5 bases not matched to a gene; V was cut back by 2 bases and J by 5 bases. The germline gives CDR1 SGHTA, CDR2 FQGNSA. This CDR3 has 15 amino acids. CDR3 protein: CASSLSTGDHQPQHF. The CDR3 nucleotides read TGTGCCAGCAGCTTATCGACAGGGGATCATCAGCCCCAGCATTTT.

The chain is built from TRBV6-6 and TRBJ2-2; the match to TRBD1 covers 8 bases. The CDR3 runs 15 residues. Germline values: CDR1 MNHNY, CDR2 SVGAGI (reference sequence). The J segment lost 4 bases and the V segment lost 9 bases, leaving 10 bases of the junction unmatched. The CDR3 DNA follows: TGTGCCAGTGACCCAGGGGACAGGATCACCGGGGAGCTGTTTTTT. Its translation is CASDPGDRITGELFF.

The V and J genes are TRBV21-1 and TRBJ2-1; the table's TRBD2 call for D was not verified on the DNA. TRBV21-1 is labeled a pseudogene. This CDR3 has 15 amino acids. In DNA form, the CDR3 reads TGTGCCAGCAGCGATCCGGGACTAGTTACCGATGAGCAGTTCTTC. Translated: CASSDPGLVTDEQFF.

The chain links TRBV5-4 to TRBJ2-7, with D maybe TRBD2 (6 bases). This CDR3 is 15 amino acids long. Trimming removed 4 bases at V and 3 bases at J, with 17 bases between. The germline gives CDR1 SGHNT, CDR2 YYREEE (reference sequence). The CDR3 sequence is CASSPRPSVGYEQYF. For the CDR3, the DNA is TGTGCCAGCAGCCCACGACCTAGCGTCGGCTACGAGCAGTACTTC.

This clonotype was recorded many times. This sequence joins TRBV20-1 and TRBJ2-3; TRBD2 is a possible D gene (5 bases). Looked up from germline, CDR1 is DFQATT and CDR2 is SNEGSKA (reference sequence). This CDR3 has 10 residues. The CDR3 region is CGGRTDTQYF. The CDR3 region has the DNA TGCGGCGGGCGTACCGATACGCAGTATTTT.

This clonotype was observed a few times. This chain joins TRBV7-2 and TRBJ2-1; D unresolved. The V gene lost 5 bases and the J gene lost 7 bases, with 15 bases spanning the gap. CDR3 length equals 14 residues. Germline CDR1 reads SGHTA; CDR2 reads FQGNSA. The CDR3 sequence: CASSLRTVRNEQFF. The CDR3, as DNA: TGTGCCAGCAGCCTGCGGACGGTCAGGAATGAGCAGTTCTTC.

The chain links TRBV18 to TRBJ1-1; D remains ambiguous. The V and J ends lost 3 bases and 0 bases respectively, with 5 bases between them. Germline CDR1 and CDR2: KGHSH and LQKENI. The CDR3 is 13 amino acids. The CDR3 bases are TGTGCCAGCTCACCGGTCGTGAACACTGAAGCTTTCTTT. Amino acid sequence: CASSPVVNTEAFF. The whole variable domain, filled in from reference TRBV18 and TRBJ1-1, reads NAGVMQNPRHLVRRRGQEARLRCSPMKGHSHVYWYRQLPEEGLKFMVYLQKENIIDESGMPKERFSAEFPKEGPSILRIQQVVRGDSAAYFCASSPVVNTEAFFGQGTRLTVV.